This T cell receptor beta chain is from a study of human T cells and chemical hapten exposure. General observations from the study: Among TCRs, those above 1 in 1000 frequency were unaffected by DPC sensitization.

TCRdb re-called the RACE reads with MiXCR, one entry per CDR3 protein. In the table there are 180,000 or so distinct CDR3 sequences, under 35% of which are singletons. As regards this clonotype: What it binds is not known.

The time point was: pre-sensitization, week 0. Specified treatment: therapeutic diphenylcyclopropenone sensitization with weekly scalp DPC. Blood was drawn before each patch test was applied. Germline CDR1 and CDR2: DFQATT and SNEGSKA (reference sequence). V lost 3 bases to trimming and J lost 1 base, with 10 bases between them. The CDR3 has 14 residues. The V call is TRBV20-1, the J call TRBJ1-5; D might be TRBD1 (6 bases). The sample in question was whole blood, obtained in connection with sensitization to the hapten diphenylcyclopropenone (DPC). The origin of this receptor is a woman aged 25 to 39 with alopecia areata. Some clones in this sample may be carry-over from other donors' samples. This CDR3 reads CSASRGHSNQPQHF. CDR3 bases: TGCAGTGCTAGCCGGGGGCACAGCAATCAGCCCCAGCATTTT.